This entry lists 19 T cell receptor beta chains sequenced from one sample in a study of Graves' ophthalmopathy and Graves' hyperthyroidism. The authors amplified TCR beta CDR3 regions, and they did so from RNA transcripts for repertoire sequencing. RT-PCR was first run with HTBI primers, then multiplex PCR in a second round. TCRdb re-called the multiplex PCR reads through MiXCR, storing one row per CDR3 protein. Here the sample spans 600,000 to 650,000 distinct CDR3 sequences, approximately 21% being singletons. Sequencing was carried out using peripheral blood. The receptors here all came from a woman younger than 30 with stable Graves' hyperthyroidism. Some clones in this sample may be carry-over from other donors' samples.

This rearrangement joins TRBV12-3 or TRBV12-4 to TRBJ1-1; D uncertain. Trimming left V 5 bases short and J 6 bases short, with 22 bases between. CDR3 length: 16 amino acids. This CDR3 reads CASSTRPLTRMAEAFF. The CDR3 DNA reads TGTGCCAGCAGTACCCGCCCCCTTACAAGGATGGCTGAAGCTTTCTTT.

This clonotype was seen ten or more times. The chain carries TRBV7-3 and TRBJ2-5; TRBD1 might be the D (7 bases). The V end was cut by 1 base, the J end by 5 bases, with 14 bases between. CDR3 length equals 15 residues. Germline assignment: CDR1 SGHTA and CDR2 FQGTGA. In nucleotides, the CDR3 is TGTGCCAGCAGCTTAAACGGAGGGGGCCGTGAGACCCAGTACTTC. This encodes CASSLNGGGRETQYF.

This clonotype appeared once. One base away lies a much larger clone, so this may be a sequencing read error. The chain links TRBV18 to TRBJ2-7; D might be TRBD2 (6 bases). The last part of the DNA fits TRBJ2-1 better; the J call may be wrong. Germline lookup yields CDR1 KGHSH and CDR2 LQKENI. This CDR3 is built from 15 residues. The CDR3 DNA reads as TGTGCCAGCTCCATGGCGAGGGGCGGGAACTACGAGCAGTTCTTC. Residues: CASSMARGGNYEQFF.

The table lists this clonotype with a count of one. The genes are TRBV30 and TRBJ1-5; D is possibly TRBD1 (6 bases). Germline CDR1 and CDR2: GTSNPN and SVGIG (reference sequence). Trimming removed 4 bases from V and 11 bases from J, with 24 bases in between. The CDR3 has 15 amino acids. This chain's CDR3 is CAWKVSGAQKGAQHF. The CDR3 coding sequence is TGTGCCTGGAAGGTGTCCGGGGCCCAAAAGGGGGCCCAGCATTTT. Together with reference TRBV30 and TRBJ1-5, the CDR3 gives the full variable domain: SQTIHQWPATLVQPVGSPLSLECTVEGTSNPNLYWYRQAAGRGLQLLFYSVGIGQISSEVPQNLSASRPQDRQFILSSKKLLLSDSGFYLCAWKVSGAQKGAQHFGDGTRLSIL.

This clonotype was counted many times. The CDR3 DNA follows: TGCAGTGCTAGAGATCTGGGGACAGCGAAACAAGAGACCCAGTACTTC. Its translation is CSARDLGTAKQETQYF. This chain joins TRBV20-1 and TRBJ2-5, with 7 bases lining up with TRBD1. The CDR3 contains 16 residues. The germline CDR1 and CDR2 sequences are DFQATT and SNEGSKA (reference sequence). V dropped 0 bases and J dropped 2; count of bases not matched to a gene: 9.

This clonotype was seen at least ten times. The CDR3 is CASSSWTSGRARDYEQYF. DNA for the CDR3: TGTGCCAGCAGTTCCTGGACTAGCGGGAGGGCAAGGGATTACGAGCAGTACTTC. The J gene is TRBJ2-7, the V gene TRBV6-5; 15 nucleotides match TRBD2. V was pared by 4 bases and J by 4 bases, with 11 bases of the junction left unmatched. This CDR3 has 18 residues. Germline CDR1 and CDR2: MNHEY and SVGAGI.

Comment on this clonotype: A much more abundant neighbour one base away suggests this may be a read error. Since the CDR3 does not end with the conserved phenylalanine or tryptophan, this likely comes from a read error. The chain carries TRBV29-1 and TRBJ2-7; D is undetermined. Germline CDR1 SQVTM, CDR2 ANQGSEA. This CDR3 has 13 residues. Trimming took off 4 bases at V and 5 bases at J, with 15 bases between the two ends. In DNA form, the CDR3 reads TGCAGCGTTGTCATATCCTTTGCTCACGAGCAGTACTAC. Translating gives CSVVISFAHEQYY.

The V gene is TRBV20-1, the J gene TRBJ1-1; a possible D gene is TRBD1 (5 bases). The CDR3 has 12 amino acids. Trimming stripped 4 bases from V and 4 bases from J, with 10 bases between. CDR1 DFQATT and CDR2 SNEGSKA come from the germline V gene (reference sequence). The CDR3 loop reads CSAIAGVTEAFF. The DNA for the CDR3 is TGCAGTGCTATAGCGGGGGTCACTGAAGCTTTCTTT.

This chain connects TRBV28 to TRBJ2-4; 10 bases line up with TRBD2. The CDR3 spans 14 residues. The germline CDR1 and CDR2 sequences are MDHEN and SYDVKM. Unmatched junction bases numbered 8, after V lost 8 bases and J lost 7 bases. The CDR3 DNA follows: TGTGCCAGCGGGAGCGGGGGGGCAAATAACATTCAGTACTTC. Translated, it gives CASGSGGANNIQYF.

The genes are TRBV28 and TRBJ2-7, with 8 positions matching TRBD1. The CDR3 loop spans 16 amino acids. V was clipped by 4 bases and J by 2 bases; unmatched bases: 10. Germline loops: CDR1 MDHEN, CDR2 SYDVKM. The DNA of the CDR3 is TGTGCCAGCAGTTCCGTCCAGAGGACAGGGACCTACGAGCAGTACTTC. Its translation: CASSSVQRTGTYEQYF.

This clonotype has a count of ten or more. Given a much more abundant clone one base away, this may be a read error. CDR3 protein: CASSAWDRGDNQPQHF. DNA of the CDR3: TGTGCCAGCAGTGCCTGGGACAGGGGTGACAATCAGCCCCAGCATTTT. The chain carries TRBV6-1 and TRBJ1-5; 10 bases map to TRBD1. V was pared by 4 bases and J by 3 bases, with 6 bases of the junction left unmatched. Germline CDR1 MNHNS, CDR2 SASEGT. CDR3 length: 16 amino acids.

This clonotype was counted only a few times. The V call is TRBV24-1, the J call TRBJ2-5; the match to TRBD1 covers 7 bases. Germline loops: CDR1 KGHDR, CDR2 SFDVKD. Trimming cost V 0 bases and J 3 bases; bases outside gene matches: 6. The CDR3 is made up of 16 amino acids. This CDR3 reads CATSDLNGQDEETQYF. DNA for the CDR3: TGTGCCACCAGTGATTTGAATGGACAGGACGAAGAGACCCAGTACTTC.

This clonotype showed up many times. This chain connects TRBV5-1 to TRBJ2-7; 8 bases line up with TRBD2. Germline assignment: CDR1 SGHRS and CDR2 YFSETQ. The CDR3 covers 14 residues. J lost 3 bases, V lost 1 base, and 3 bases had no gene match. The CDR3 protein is CASSLSSGYYEQYF. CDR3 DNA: TGCGCCAGCAGCTTGTCTAGCGGGTACTACGAGCAGTACTTC. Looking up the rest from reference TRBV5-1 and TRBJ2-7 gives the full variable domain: KAGVTQTPRYLIKTRGQQVTLSCSPISGHRSVSWYQQTPGQGLQFLFEYFSETQRNKGNFPGRFSGRQFSNSRSEMNVSTLELGDSALYLCASSLSSGYYEQYFGPGTRLTVT.

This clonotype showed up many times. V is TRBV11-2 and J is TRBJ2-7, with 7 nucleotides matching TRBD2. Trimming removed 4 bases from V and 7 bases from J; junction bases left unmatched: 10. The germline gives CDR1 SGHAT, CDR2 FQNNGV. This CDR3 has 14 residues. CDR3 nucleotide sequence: TGTGCCAGCAGCTCCGGGGCGTTGGGAGGGGAGCAGTACTTC. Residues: CASSSGALGGEQYF.

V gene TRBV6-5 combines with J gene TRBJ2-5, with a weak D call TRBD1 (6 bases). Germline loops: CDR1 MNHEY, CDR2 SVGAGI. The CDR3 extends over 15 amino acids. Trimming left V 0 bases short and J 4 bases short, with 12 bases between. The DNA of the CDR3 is TGTGCCAGCAGTTACTCGGGACAACCCCCAGAGACCCAGTACTTC. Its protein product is CASSYSGQPPETQYF.

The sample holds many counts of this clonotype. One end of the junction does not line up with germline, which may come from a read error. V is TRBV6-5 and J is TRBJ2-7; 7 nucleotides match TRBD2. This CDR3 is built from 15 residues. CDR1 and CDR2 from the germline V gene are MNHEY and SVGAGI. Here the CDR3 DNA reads TGTGCCAGTAGTTACTGGCGGGAGAACACCTACGAGCAGTACTTC. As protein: CASSYWRENTYEQYF.

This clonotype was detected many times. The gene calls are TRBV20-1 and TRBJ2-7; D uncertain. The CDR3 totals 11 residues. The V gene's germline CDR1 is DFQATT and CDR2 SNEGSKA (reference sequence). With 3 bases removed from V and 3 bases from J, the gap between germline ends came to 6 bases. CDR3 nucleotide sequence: TGCAGTGCTAGGGTCAGCTACGAGCAGTACTTC. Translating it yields CSARVSYEQYF.

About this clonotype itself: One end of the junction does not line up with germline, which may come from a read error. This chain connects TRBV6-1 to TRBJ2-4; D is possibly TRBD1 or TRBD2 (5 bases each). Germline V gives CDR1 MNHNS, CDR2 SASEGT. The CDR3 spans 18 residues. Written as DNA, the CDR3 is TGTGCCAGCAGCCCCGGTCCAGCGAGTTTGAGGGGCAAAAACATTAAGTACTTC. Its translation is CASSPGPASLRGKNIKYF.

In DNA, the CDR3 is TGTGCCAGCATCCTGGGGATTACTGGGGCCAACGTCCTGACTTTC. Translating it yields CASILGITGANVLTF. The chain joins TRBV6-1 to TRBJ2-6, with D uncertain. There are 15 residues in the CDR3. Germline CDR1 reads MNHNS; CDR2 reads SASEGT. The V gene lost 7 bases and the J gene lost 2 bases, with 12 bases spanning the gap.